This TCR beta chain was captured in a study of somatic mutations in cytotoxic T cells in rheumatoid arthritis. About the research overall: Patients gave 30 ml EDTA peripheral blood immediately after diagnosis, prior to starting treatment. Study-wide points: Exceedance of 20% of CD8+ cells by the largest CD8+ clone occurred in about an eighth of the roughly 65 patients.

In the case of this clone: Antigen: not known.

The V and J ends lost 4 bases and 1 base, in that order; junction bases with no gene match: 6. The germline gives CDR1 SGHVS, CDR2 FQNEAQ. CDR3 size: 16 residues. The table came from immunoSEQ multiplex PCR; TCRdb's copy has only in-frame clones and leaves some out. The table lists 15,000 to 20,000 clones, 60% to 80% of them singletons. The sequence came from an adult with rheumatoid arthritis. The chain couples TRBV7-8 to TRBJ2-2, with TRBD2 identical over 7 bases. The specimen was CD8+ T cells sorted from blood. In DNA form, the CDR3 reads TGTGCCAGCAGCTCCCTAGCGGAGATGAACACCGGGGAGCTGTTTTTT. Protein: CASSSLAEMNTGELFF.